This T cell receptor (beta chain) was sequenced during a study of regulatory T cells in long-lasting Graves disease. The ends were cut back, 6 bases at V and 6 bases at J, with 14 bases in the middle. The CDR3 is 13 amino acids. CDR1 is MNHNS and CDR2 is SASEGT in the germline V gene. HTBI primers from iRepertoire and Arm-PCR of CDR3 regions yielded the TCR beta libraries. Via MiXCR, TCRdb re-called the multiplex PCR reads, giving one row per CDR3 protein. Of over 250,000 distinct CDR3 sequences listed, approximately 20% are singletons. The time point is: persistent/refractory GD, antithyroid drugs over 5 years with positive TRAb. RNA from PBMCs was the source of the TCR library.

The sequences come from peripheral blood mononuclear cells (PBMCs), collected when the disease was refractory, from a patient treated with antithyroid drugs. The chain has TRBV6-1 and TRBJ1-2; D is possibly TRBD1 (5 bases). This TCR came from a female donor with Graves disease. The CDR3 DNA is TGTGCCAGCAGCCAGGACAAAGTAAATGGCTACACCTTC. Its protein product is CASSQDKVNGYTF.